Given below is one T cell receptor beta chain in context. The data originate from a study of blood T cells in healthy people across ages. Between the trimmed V and J ends, which lost 7 bases and 8 bases, there was a span of 20 bases. The CDR3 has 14 residues. In germline, CDR1 is MNHEY, CDR2 SMNVEV (reference sequence). Sample-barcoded 5' priming and a J-beta primer mix drove a second PCR of about 6 to 12 cycles. MiXCR, run by TCRdb on the 5' RACE reads, gives a single entry per CDR3 protein. Among around 690,000 distinct CDR3 sequences listed, 58% were seen once. This clonotype originated in a man in his sixties in good health. The J gene is TRBJ1-2, the V gene TRBV27; D is possibly TRBD1 (6 bases). The sample was blood. CDR3 nucleotide sequence: TGTGCCAGCACGGGGACGGGAGCAAGGGGGGGCTACACCTTC. Encoded protein: CASTGTGARGGYTF.